Shown below are 9 T cell receptor beta chains from a single sample sequenced in a study of shared clonotypes between healthy human individuals. Assay: immunoSEQ multiplex PCR; the TCRdb copy retains only in-frame clones and omits some. The profile shows about 980,000 clones, 76% of them singletons. The specimen sequenced was memory CD4+ T cells sorted from blood. Subset noted: CD45RA-negative fraction. The receptors were gathered from a man in his late teens or twenties in good health.

The rearrangement links TRBV27 to TRBJ1-6; D perhaps matches TRBD1 (6 bases). CDR1 is MNHEY, CDR2 SMNVEV, per germline (reference sequence). The CDR3 sequence is 14 residues long. The V end lost 6 bases, the J end lost 9 bases, and 15 bases lay between the germline ends. The CDR3 nucleotides read TGTGCCAGCAGGTCCGGACAGCCCGGTTCACCCCTCCACTTT. It translates to CASRSGQPGSPLHF.

The chain employs TRBV7-9 and TRBJ2-3, with no clear D. V was shortened by 4 bases and J by 0 bases, with 8 bases between the two germline ends. This CDR3 is 14 amino acids long. Germline loops: CDR1 SEHNR, CDR2 FQNEAQ (reference sequence). The CDR3 loop reads CASSSRSSTDTQYF. The DNA for the CDR3 is TGTGCCAGCAGCTCGAGGAGTAGCACAGATACGCAGTATTTT.

The CDR3 sequence is CASSSGTSGGNTQYF. The CDR3 coding sequence is TGCGCCAGCAGCTCCGGGACTAGCGGAGGGAATACGCAGTATTTT. The rearrangement links TRBV5-1 to TRBJ2-3; TRBD2 aligns across 11 bases. Germline CDR1 and CDR2: SGHRS and YFSETQ. This CDR3 has 15 residues. V was clipped by 3 bases and J by 7 bases; unmatched bases: 7. The full variable domain, in which reference TRBV5-1 and TRBJ2-3 provide the parts outside the CDR3, is KAGVTQTPRYLIKTRGQQVTLSCSPISGHRSVSWYQQTPGQGLQFLFEYFSETQRNKGNFPGRFSGRQFSNSRSEMNVSTLELGDSALYLCASSSGTSGGNTQYFGPGTRLTVL.

The chain employs TRBV5-1 and TRBJ2-7, with TRBD2 matching 9 bases. CDR1 SGHRS and CDR2 YFSETQ come from the germline V gene. After removal of 2 bases from V and 5 bases from J, the junction contained 5 bases not matched to a gene. CDR3 length: 14 amino acids. CDR3 in DNA: TGCGCCAGCAGCTTTAGCGGGGGTAGCAACGAGCAGTACTTC. It specifies CASSFSGGSNEQYF.

This sequence joins TRBV7-2 and TRBJ2-1; D is unclear. The CDR3 contains 13 residues. Trimming stripped 5 bases from V and 7 bases from J, with 12 bases between. Germline CDR1 and CDR2: SGHTA and FQGNSA. The CDR3 spells CASSPPLGNEQFF. The DNA for the CDR3 is TGTGCCAGCAGCCCCCCCTTGGGAAATGAGCAGTTCTTC.

The chain recombines TRBV6-6 with TRBJ1-3, with D uncertain. The V gene's germline CDR1 is MNHNY and CDR2 SVGAGI (reference sequence). The CDR3 spans 14 residues. Between the trimmed V and J ends, which lost 5 bases and 4 bases, there was a span of 12 bases. The CDR3 loop reads CASSPARSGNTIYF. Written as DNA, the CDR3 is TGTGCCAGCAGTCCGGCGAGGAGCGGAAACACCATATATTTT.

V usage is TRBV6-1 and J usage is TRBJ2-7; TRBD2 aligns across 9 bases. The ends lost 6 bases at V and 2 bases at J; junction bases unmatched: 5. The CDR3 runs to 14 residues. The germline V gene encodes CDR1 MNHNS and CDR2 SASEGT. CDR3 DNA: TGTGCCAGCAGGATAGCGGGAGATACCTACGAGCAGTACTTC. Encoded protein: CASRIAGDTYEQYF.

The chain uses TRBV5-5 and TRBJ2-6, with D possibly TRBD1 on 5 matching bases. The CDR3 runs to 15 residues. Trimming took off 2 bases at V and 4 bases at J, with 10 bases between the two ends. Germline V lookup: CDR1 SGHKS, CDR2 YYEKEE (reference sequence). This CDR3 is CASSLGAGGANVLTF. CDR3 DNA: TGTGCCAGCAGCTTAGGGGCTGGCGGGGCCAACGTCCTGACTTTC.

This clone has at least ten counts. This chain connects TRBV6-5 to TRBJ1-2, with 7 bases lining up with TRBD1. This CDR3 is built from 15 residues. The germline V gene encodes CDR1 MNHEY and CDR2 SVGAGI. V was clipped by 7 bases and J by 8 bases; unmatched bases: 16. CDR3 bases: TGTGCCAGCAATGCTGTACAGGGGAATGGGCGAGGCTACACCTTC. Translation gives CASNAVQGNGRGYTF.